This TCR beta chain was identified in a study of OX40 agonist ivuxolimab in advanced cancers. Context from the whole study: Ivuxolimab was an agonistic, fully human IgG2 monoclonal antibody directed against OX40 (CD134), a costimulatory receptor. Intravenous ivuxolimab was administered to patients every 2 weeks at six dose levels: 0.01, 0.1, 0.3, 1.5, 3 and 10 mg/kg. Among the 52 dose-escalation patients, around 20 had hepatocellular carcinoma, 15 or so melanoma, 9 renal cell carcinoma and 9 head and neck cancer. In the dose-escalation cohort, 82.7% of patients were male, and the mean age was around 65 years with a range of roughly 20 to 79. Prior anti-PD-1, anti-PD-L1 or anti-CTLA-4 therapy was permitted, and checkpoint inhibitors had been received by 40% to 50% of dose-escalation patients. Partial responses occurred in three dose-escalation patients, of whom one had hepatocellular carcinoma and two had cutaneous melanoma. The point of sequencing TCRbeta in the periphery was to test whether ivuxolimab changed TCR sequence diversity and drove clonal T-cell expansion. The paper covers the monotherapy dose-escalation part of the phase I ivuxolimab trial, which included N ≈ 57 patients.

A remark on this clone: Its target antigen remains unknown. Within one base of it there is no much larger clone, and no base qualities were kept.

Results and caveats for the whole study, not just this receptor: The antigen specificity of the peripheral T cells that underwent clonal expansion was not determined. Partial responders in the 0.1-3.0 mg/kg groups had among the lowest normalized peripheral clonal expansion, especially among CD8+ T cells. After ivuxolimab, CD8+ T cells had more expanded clones than CD4+ T cells on average. Clonal expansion of both CD4+ and CD8+ blood T cells was observed from baseline to week 6 at doses 0.1 to 3.0 mg/kg. Low levels of normalized T-cell clonal expansion were also seen in some patients who did not respond.

From a lookup of the germline V gene, CDR1 and CDR2 are LGHNA and YSLEER. Counted from cysteine to phenylalanine, this CDR3 has 15 amino acids. Only the CDR3 DNA stays, 45 bases, in frame from base 1. Clipping removes 5 bases from V and 0 bases from J, with 4 as the unmatched junction base count. Patients with a history of autoimmune disease or receiving systemic immunosuppression were excluded from the trial. Peripheral blood for TCR sequencing was collected from all dose cohorts at baseline, on cycle 4 day 1, and on cycle 7 day 1. The samples were taken from a phase I, first-in-human, multicenter, open-label dose-escalation trial of ivuxolimab. Adults with locally advanced or metastatic melanoma, renal cell carcinoma, hepatocellular carcinoma or head and neck squamous cell carcinoma were enrolled in the trial. CD4+ and CD8+ T cells were sorted separately from peripheral blood before TCR sequencing.

For sequencing of the TCRbeta CDR3 region, genomic DNA was extracted from the sorted cells. The immunoSEQ Assay was used for sequencing of TCRbeta CDR3 regions. TCRdb holds this immuneACCESS table with in-frame rearrangements only. Some clones are missing; in checked studies, unresolved V genes explain under half, and the rest has no known cause. Across this sample there are roughly 50,000 clones, with about 89% seen only once. The top ten hold 12% of the sample. The sequence joins TRBV4-3 to TRBJ1-5, and 7 bases in between align with TRBD1. The sequencing used CD4+ or CD8+ T cells sorted from blood, collected in a trial of the OX40 agonist ivuxolimab. This sequence originates from an adult with an advanced solid tumor such as melanoma, head and neck, liver or kidney cancer. The CDR3 here reads CASSAGTASNQPQHF. The nucleotides are TGCGCCAGCAGCGCCGGGACAGCTAGCAATCAGCCCCAGCATTTT.